These T cell receptor beta chains were read from a single sample in a study of STAT3 mutations in large granular lymphocyte leukemia. TCRdb's table, derived via immunoSEQ multiplex PCR, lists solely in-frame clones and lacks some. The repertoire holds more than 1,500 clones, 55% to 75% seen once, with around 72% in the top ten. The sample consisted of peripheral blood mononuclear cells. The receptors were sampled from a woman in her seventies with T-cell large granular lymphocyte leukemia. Some clones in this sample may be carry-over from other donors' samples. CDR3s include the opening cysteine and the closing phenylalanine or tryptophan. Each record gives: clone size, V gene, D gene, J gene, CDR3 DNA, CDR3 protein. A D gene is named only where the DNA matches it firmly. The listing skips clone size in some rows; elsewhere it reads once, few, many or a size class.

.	TRBV18	.	TRBJ2-7	TGTGCCAGCTCGCAACTATCATACTACGAGCAGTACTTC	CASSQLSYYEQYF
.	TRBV30	.	TRBJ1-1	TGTGCCTGGAGGAGGGGTGGTGAAGCTTTCTTT	CAWRRGGEAFF
.	TRBV5-1	.	TRBJ2-7	TGCGCCAGCAGCTTGTCGGGGGTTAGGGAGCAGTACTTC	CASSLSGVREQYF
.	TRBV6-1	TRBD2	TRBJ2-7	TGTGCCAGCACTGAGCGGGAGGCCCCCTACGAGCAGTACTTC	CASTEREAPYEQYF
once	TRBV5-1	.	TRBJ2-7	TGCGCCAGCAGCTTGGGCAGCCCGGGGAACGAGCAGTACTTC	CASSLGSPGNEQYF
few	TRBV29-1	.	TRBJ1-1	TGCAGCGTTGGGGGGGAGAGCACTGAAGCTTTCTTT	CSVGGESTEAFF
.	TRBV29-1	TRBD1	TRBJ1-2	TGCAGCGTTGACATACAGGGGTATGGCTACACCTTC	CSVDIQGYGYTF
.	TRBV5-4	.	TRBJ2-3	TGTGCCAGCAGCTTGGCATGGGTTAGCACAGATACGCAGTATTTT	CASSLAWVSTDTQYF
.	TRBV9	.	TRBJ1-1	TGTGCCAGCAGCGTAGATCCCGGGACGAATAGCGAAGCTTTCTTT	CASSVDPGTNSEAFF
large	TRBV19	TRBD1	TRBJ1-1	TGTGCCAGTAGTACAGGACAGGGGAAGAACACTGAAGCTTTCTTT	CASSTGQGKNTEAFF
.	TRBV6-5	.	TRBJ2-1	TGTGCCAGCAGTTCTCCGACAGGCGACTCCTACAATGAGCAGTTCTTC	CASSSPTGDSYNEQFF
few	TRBV7-9	.	TRBJ1-1	TGTGCCAGCACTCCTTCTGGGGGGTATCAGTACGCTTTCTTT	CASTPSGGYQYAFF
few	TRBV5-4	.	TRBJ1-2	TGTGCCAGCAGCTTGGGTCCAGGGCCGTGTATCTTC	CASSLGPGPCIF
.	TRBV28	.	TRBJ1-2	TGTGCCAGCAGTTCGGGACAACTCTATGGCTACACCTTC	CASSSGQLYGYTF
few	TRBV7-9	.	TRBJ2-1	TGTGCCAGCAGCTTAGACGCGCAAGGCCACAATGAGCAGTTCTTC	CASSLDAQGHNEQFF
.	TRBV5-1	TRBD2	TRBJ2-5	TGCGCCAGCAGCATCGGACTAGCGGGAGGTATGGAGACCCAGTACTTC	CASSIGLAGGMETQYF
.	TRBV2	.	TRBJ1-2	TGTGCCAGCAGTGACGGGGGCGGGTTAGGCTACACCTTC	CASSDGGGLGYTF
.	TRBV5-4	.	TRBJ2-7	TGTGCCAGCAGCCCAGGCCTGAGCTCCTACGAGCAGTACTTC	CASSPGLSSYEQYF
.	TRBV30	.	TRBJ2-7	TGTGCCTGGAGTGTTACAGGTGACGAGCAGTACTTC	CAWSVTGDEQYF
few	TRBV19	TRBD1	TRBJ1-5	TGTGCCAGTATGTCAGGGGGCGCGAATCAGCCCCAGCATTTT	CASMSGGANQPQHF
few	TRBV28	TRBD2	TRBJ2-7	TGTGCCAGCAGTTTCGCGACTAGCGGGACGGCTTACGAGCAGTACTTC	CASSFATSGTAYEQYF
.	TRBV29-1	.	TRBJ2-1	TGCAGCGACCGGGAGAGCTCCTACAATGAGCAGTTCTTC	CSDRESSYNEQFF
.	TRBV15	.	TRBJ1-2	TGTGCCACCAGCAGAGGGCAACACTATGGCTACACCTTC	CATSRGQHYGYTF
.	TRBV30	TRBD2	TRBJ2-1	TGTGCCTGGAGTGAACTAGCGGGAGGCTACAATGAGCAGTTCTTC	CAWSELAGGYNEQFF
.	TRBV5-1	TRBD1	TRBJ1-2	TGCGCCAGCAGCTCGGGACAGGGTAACTATGGCTACACCTTC	CASSSGQGNYGYTF
.	TRBV5-1	.	TRBJ2-5	TGCGCCAGCAGCCCCCAGGGGCAAGGGGAGACCCAGTACTTC	CASSPQGQGETQYF
.	TRBV6-5	.	TRBJ1-2	TGTGCCAGCAGTAATCACGACTATGGCTACACCTTC	CASSNHDYGYTF